The 30 T cell receptor beta chains given below trace back to one sample, sequenced in a study of CXCR3-negative and CXCR3-positive naive CD8 T cells. UMI-labeled TRB cDNA libraries were prepared by 5' RACE. TCRdb re-called the 5' RACE reads; every CDR3 protein appears as one record, without DNA. The sample data list under 50,000 distinct CDR3 sequences. The sequencing sample was made of naive CXCR3- CD8+ T cells from blood. Subset of the sample: CD45RO-CCR7+CD27+CD95- naive CD8+ T cells lacking CXCR3 (TNR3-). The source of these receptors is a human donor in good health. Some clones in this sample may be carry-over from other donors' samples.

The V and J genes are TRBV3-1 and TRBJ2-2; there is no DNA to check the TCRdb D call of TRBD1. There are 18 residues in the CDR3. Germline V lookup: CDR1 LGHDT, CDR2 YNNKEL (reference sequence). CDR3 amino acids: CASSQEGRDMVHFGELFF.

The gene calls are TRBV3-1 and TRBJ2-2; the TCRdb call, TRBD2, lacks DNA for checking. Germline V gene lookup returns CDR1 LGHDT and CDR2 YNNKEL (reference sequence). The CDR3 has 16 residues. CDR3 protein: CASSQDWRDNTGELFF.

The J gene is TRBJ2-5, the V gene TRBV28; absent DNA, TCRdb's TRBD1 call cannot be checked. This CDR3 is 13 amino acids long. Germline V gene sequence: CDR1 MDHEN, CDR2 SYDVKM. The CDR3 region is CASSFPGEETQYF.

This rearrangement joins TRBV10-3 to TRBJ2-7. Germline values: CDR1 ENHRY, CDR2 SYGVKD. This CDR3 region has 13 residues. The CDR3 sequence: CAISEGSSYEQYF.

The rearrangement uses TRBV5-1 and TRBJ2-1; TCRdb's assignment of TRBD2 cannot be checked, as there is no DNA. Germline CDR1 is SGHRS and CDR2 is YFSETQ. This CDR3 comprises 17 residues. The CDR3 sequence is CASSFPDSGGPYNEQFF.

The chain carries TRBV5-5 and TRBJ1-1. This CDR3 has 14 amino acids. From germline, CDR1 is SGHKS and CDR2 YYEKEE (reference sequence). The CDR3 sequence: CASSFETDCVEAFF.

This chain joins TRBV20-1 and TRBJ2-7; the D gene TCRdb calls, TRBD2, cannot be checked with no DNA. The length of the CDR3 is 14 residues. CDR1 is DFQATT and CDR2 is SNEGSKA in the germline V gene (reference sequence). The CDR3: CSARAGRESEEQYF.

This rearrangement joins TRBV7-9 to TRBJ2-2; the TCRdb call, TRBD2, lacks DNA for checking. The CDR3 is 19 residues long. Germline values: CDR1 SEHNR, CDR2 FQNEAQ (reference sequence). The CDR3 protein is CASSPPLPGLAENTGELFF.

The chain is built from TRBV10-3 and TRBJ1-5; the D gene TCRdb calls, TRBD1, cannot be checked with no DNA. This CDR3 region has 14 residues. CDR1 ENHRY and CDR2 SYGVKD come from the germline V gene. CDR3 sequence: CAISPVMSNQPQHF.

This sequence joins TRBV29-1 and TRBJ2-5. This CDR3 is built from 17 residues. Per the germline V gene, CDR1 is SQVTM and CDR2 is ANQGSEA. This CDR3 reads CSVEKLGYGDPQETQYF.

The chain combines TRBV23-1 with TRBJ2-1; TCRdb's assignment of TRBD1 cannot be checked, as there is no DNA. TRBV23-1 is given ORF status, its function remaining uncertain. This CDR3 spans 19 amino acids. Here the CDR3 reads CASSHPPPEEGGSYNEQFF.

The rearrangement links TRBV21-1 to TRBJ1-1; the TCRdb call, TRBD1, lacks DNA for checking. TRBV21-1 is designated a pseudogene. The CDR3 extends over 12 amino acids. This CDR3 reads CASRPTGIEAFF.

The chain joins TRBV14 to TRBJ1-1. The CDR3 spans 13 residues. Germline V gene data show CDR1 as SGHDN and CDR2 as FVKESK. The CDR3 spells CASSQGVRTEAFF.

This chain uses TRBV29-1 with TRBJ2-5; there is no DNA to check the TCRdb D call of TRBD1. Germline CDR1 and CDR2: SQVTM and ANQGSEA. CDR3 length: 17 amino acids. This CDR3 is CSVVRVAGGWKQETQYF.

The rearrangement uses TRBV10-2 and TRBJ2-1; TCRdb proposes TRBD1, but this gene call is untestable without DNA. The germline CDR1 and CDR2 sequences are WSHSY and SAAADI. The CDR3 runs 13 residues. The CDR3 region is CASRGGDYNEQFF.

This chain uses TRBV28 with TRBJ2-3; TCRdb lists TRBD2, though no DNA is available to test this call. Germline V lookup: CDR1 MDHEN, CDR2 SYDVKM. The CDR3 runs to 15 residues. This chain's CDR3 is CASSFSGSGGDTQYF.

J is TRBJ2-1 and V is TRBV4-2; TCRdb returns TRBD2, unconfirmable since there is no DNA. The CDR3 is 17 amino acids. Per the germline V gene, CDR1 is LGHNA and CDR2 is YNFKEQ. CDR3 protein: CASSQDSAGGPSYEQFF.

The chain couples TRBV29-1 to TRBJ2-3; the D call of TRBD1 rests on TCRdb alone, since no DNA is present to check it. CDR3 size: 14 residues. Germline V gives CDR1 SQVTM, CDR2 ANQGSEA. The CDR3 protein is CSVYFAGGTDTQYF.

This chain uses TRBV28 with TRBJ2-2; TCRdb picks TRBD1, but there is no DNA to check that call. The length of the CDR3 is 12 residues. Looked up from germline, CDR1 is MDHEN and CDR2 is SYDVKM. CDR3 protein: CASSPPGGELFF.

The rearrangement joins TRBV5-6 to TRBJ2-3. The CDR3 spans 12 residues. Germline CDR1 reads SGHDT; CDR2 reads YYEEEE. CDR3 region: CASSRASDTQYF.

The chain joins TRBV6-6 to TRBJ2-1; with no DNA, the TCRdb D assignment of TRBD1 cannot be verified. From germline, CDR1 is MNHNY and CDR2 SVGAGI (reference sequence). The CDR3 consists of 16 residues. CDR3 loop: CASSFPVGSSYNEQFF.

This rearrangement joins TRBV4-3 to TRBJ2-1. Per the germline V gene, CDR1 is LGHNA and CDR2 is YSLEER. The CDR3 runs to 12 residues. The chain's CDR3 is CASSQDKDEQFF.

V is TRBV28 and J is TRBJ2-1; the D call of TRBD1 rests on TCRdb alone, since no DNA is present to check it. CDR3 length: 14 residues. Germline loops: CDR1 MDHEN, CDR2 SYDVKM. CDR3 region: CASSLRGGGNEQFF. Combining the CDR3 with reference TRBV28 and TRBJ2-1 gives the whole variable domain DVKVTQSSRYLVKRTGEKVFLECVQDMDHENMFWYRQDPGLGLRLIYFSYDVKMKEKGDIPEGYSVSREKKERFSLILESASTNQTSMYLCASSLRGGGNEQFFGPGTRLTVL.

The chain couples TRBV4-3 to TRBJ2-5; TCRdb indicates TRBD2, and absent DNA this call remains unverified. This CDR3 region has 15 residues. Germline V gives CDR1 LGHNA, CDR2 YSLEER. CDR3 protein: CASSRWDSTQETQYF.

The rearrangement links TRBV29-1 to TRBJ2-1; lacking DNA, the TRBD1 call made by TCRdb goes unchecked. Looked up from germline, CDR1 is SQVTM and CDR2 is ANQGSEA. This CDR3 is built from 12 residues. CDR3 protein: CSADLPGREQFF.

V is TRBV20-1 and J is TRBJ2-2; TCRdb returns TRBD2, unconfirmable since there is no DNA. Germline V gene sequence: CDR1 DFQATT, CDR2 SNEGSKA (reference sequence). The CDR3 sequence is 14 residues long. CDR3 sequence reads: CSARETSFGGELFF.

The chain employs TRBV28 and TRBJ1-5; TCRdb's D call, TRBD1, is unchecked because there is no DNA. This CDR3 contains 17 residues. Germline assignment: CDR1 MDHEN and CDR2 SYDVKM. The CDR3 region is CASNGPKLGWSNQPQHF.

V and J are TRBV6-4 and TRBJ2-1; TCRdb selects TRBD1, and the lack of DNA leaves this call unchecked. The CDR3 length is 15 residues. Germline lookup yields CDR1 MRHNA and CDR2 SNTAGT. The chain's CDR3 is CASSESAGQANEQFF.

The V call is TRBV29-1, the J call TRBJ2-7. CDR3 length: 13 residues. From germline, CDR1 is SQVTM and CDR2 ANQGSEA. CDR3 sequence: CSVISSESGEQYF.

This sequence joins TRBV15 and TRBJ2-7; no DNA is available, so the TRBD1 call from TCRdb remains unchecked. The length of the CDR3 is 15 residues. CDR1 is LNHNV and CDR2 is YYDKDF in the germline V gene (reference sequence). The CDR3 spells CATSIDRGLTYEQYF.